The 27 T cell receptor beta chains presented below share a single source sample, sequenced in a study of T cells expressing NK-cell markers. TCRdb reanalyzed the 5' RACE reads, giving one entry per CDR3 protein sequence and no DNA. The record lists a few hundred thousand distinct CDR3 sequences, of which the ten most abundant hold 0.39%. Sequencing input: blood T cells: a sorted CD56 or NKG2C T cell subset, CD4+ or CD8+ T cells, or bulk PBMC T cells (not recorded which). The receptors were gathered from a young man in good health.

The chain links TRBV5-6 to TRBJ1-3; TCRdb's D call of TRBD1 is untestable without DNA. This CDR3 region has 15 residues. In germline, CDR1 is SGHDT, CDR2 YYEEEE. The CDR3: CASSAGTGWENTIYF.

The V call is TRBV29-1, the J call TRBJ1-1; the TCRdb call, TRBD1, lacks DNA for checking. Per the germline V gene, CDR1 is SQVTM and CDR2 is ANQGSEA. The CDR3 covers 13 residues. The CDR3 loop is CSVVGGWNTEAFF.

V gene TRBV3-1 combines with J gene TRBJ2-1. The germline CDR1 and CDR2 sequences are LGHDT and YNNKEL (reference sequence). The CDR3 contains 14 residues. The CDR3 region is CASSQTDLYNEQFF.

The rearrangement uses TRBV3-1 and TRBJ1-3. This CDR3 is 14 amino acids long. The germline V gene has CDR1 LGHDT and CDR2 YNNKEL (reference sequence). The CDR3 region is CASSRGSSGNTIYF. The whole variable domain, filled in from reference TRBV3-1 and TRBJ1-3, reads DTAVSQTPKYLVTQMGNDKSIKCEQNLGHDTMYWYKQDSKKFLKIMFSYNNKELIINETVPNRFSPKSPDKAHLNLHINSLELGDSAVYFCASSRGSSGNTIYFGEGSWLTVV.

V gene TRBV18 combines with J gene TRBJ2-1; TCRdb's D gene call, TRBD1, goes unchecked for lack of DNA. Germline CDR1 is KGHSH and CDR2 is LQKENI. This CDR3 comprises 16 residues. The CDR3 here is CASSPLDRDPYNEQFF.

The chain links TRBV15 to TRBJ2-7; the D gene TCRdb calls, TRBD2, cannot be checked with no DNA. Germline CDR1 LNHNV, CDR2 YYDKDF (reference sequence). The CDR3 runs 13 residues. The CDR3 sequence: CATSRDYLYEQYF.

The chain employs TRBV20-1 and TRBJ2-1. The CDR3 length is 13 residues. Germline assignment: CDR1 DFQATT and CDR2 SNEGSKA (reference sequence). The CDR3 reads CSASEGIPNEQFF.

The J gene is TRBJ2-7, the V gene TRBV20-1; without DNA, the TCRdb call of TRBD2 cannot be checked. The CDR3 has 14 residues. The germline V gene has CDR1 DFQATT and CDR2 SNEGSKA (reference sequence). The CDR3 is CSARVSGNVYEQYF.

The chain uses TRBV5-1 and TRBJ2-2; TCRdb picks TRBD1, but there is no DNA to check that call. The germline gives CDR1 SGHRS, CDR2 YFSETQ. The CDR3 sequence is 18 residues long. CDR3 loop: CASSEGPGQGKNTGELFF.

The chain is built from TRBV20-1 and TRBJ2-7; TCRdb's D gene call, TRBD2, goes unchecked for lack of DNA. The CDR3 totals 14 residues. Germline V gene lookup returns CDR1 DFQATT and CDR2 SNEGSKA (reference sequence). The CDR3 is CSAPVPGLALEQYF.

The V and J genes are TRBV5-4 and TRBJ2-3; the TCRdb call, TRBD1, lacks DNA for checking. The CDR3 is made up of 15 amino acids. CDR1 and CDR2 (germline): SGHNT, YYREEE (reference sequence). The CDR3 loop reads CASSLQGQSTDTQYF.

V usage is TRBV3-1 and J usage is TRBJ1-6. Germline lookup yields CDR1 LGHDT and CDR2 YNNKEL (reference sequence). The CDR3 covers 14 residues. The CDR3: CASSSSLGRSPLHF.

The chain has TRBV24-1 and TRBJ2-3; TCRdb gives TRBD2 as the D gene, but with no DNA this cannot be confirmed. CDR1 KGHDR and CDR2 SFDVKD come from the germline V gene. The CDR3 is 13 amino acids. The CDR3: CATKLAGADTQYF.

V usage is TRBV24-1 and J usage is TRBJ2-3; the D call of TRBD2 rests on TCRdb alone, since no DNA is present to check it. The length of the CDR3 is 15 residues. Germline CDR1 is KGHDR and CDR2 is SFDVKD. CDR3 protein: CATSDVGLARDTQYF.

The chain is built from TRBV9 and TRBJ2-7; lacking DNA, the TRBD1 call made by TCRdb goes unchecked. CDR3 length: 14 residues. Germline assignment: CDR1 SGDLS and CDR2 YYNGEE. This chain's CDR3 is CASSGLGQAYEQYF.

V gene TRBV24-1 combines with J gene TRBJ2-1. Per germline, CDR1 KGHDR and CDR2 SFDVKD. This CDR3 contains 18 residues. CDR3 in amino acids: CATSDRLSSARPSNEQFF.

V gene TRBV5-1 combines with J gene TRBJ2-2; TCRdb's D call of TRBD2 is untestable without DNA. The CDR3 is 15 amino acids. Looked up from germline, CDR1 is SGHRS and CDR2 is YFSETQ. This CDR3 is CASSFEGPDTGELFF.

The chain is built from TRBV29-1 and TRBJ1-1; TCRdb proposes TRBD1, but this gene call is untestable without DNA. The CDR3 spans 12 residues. Germline CDR1 reads SQVTM; CDR2 reads ANQGSEA. The CDR3 loop reads CSINRGNTEAFF. The variable domain in full, completed from reference TRBV29-1 and TRBJ1-1, reads SAVISQKPSRDICQRGTSLTIQCQVDSQVTMMFWYRQQPGQSLTLIATANQGSEATYESGFVIDKFPISRPNLTFSTLTVSNMSPEDSSIYLCSINRGNTEAFFGQGTRLTVV.

The CDR3 spells CASSNPPGWPQHF. This sequence joins TRBV19 and TRBJ1-5. The CDR3 covers 13 residues. Looked up from germline, CDR1 is LNHDA and CDR2 is SQIVND (reference sequence). Complete variable domain (other parts from reference TRBV19 and TRBJ1-5): DGGITQSPKYLFRKEGQNVTLSCEQNLNHDAMYWYRQDPGQGLRLIYYSQIVNDFQKGDIAEGYSVSREKKESFPLTVTSAQKNPTAFYLCASSNPPGWPQHFGDGTRLSIL.

The chain couples TRBV5-5 to TRBJ2-5; TCRdb's assignment of TRBD2 cannot be checked, as there is no DNA. CDR1 and CDR2 from the germline V gene are SGHKS and YYEKEE (reference sequence). This CDR3 spans 18 amino acids. The CDR3 here is CASSSTPNGLARSETQYF.

The V call is TRBV20-1, the J call TRBJ2-5; TCRdb picks TRBD1, but there is no DNA to check that call. Germline V gene data show CDR1 as DFQATT and CDR2 as SNEGSKA (reference sequence). The CDR3 consists of 12 residues. The chain's CDR3 is CSKKGGPETQYF.

The chain has TRBV12-3 or TRBV12-4 and TRBJ2-7; checking the TCRdb D call of TRBD1 is not possible without DNA. There are 16 residues in the CDR3. This CDR3 is CASRPGQGSKAYEQYF.

The chain uses TRBV20-1 and TRBJ2-1; TCRdb outputs TRBD2, but without DNA this stays unchecked. CDR3 length: 17 residues. The germline V gene encodes CDR1 DFQATT and CDR2 SNEGSKA (reference sequence). This CDR3 is CSARDKWGGLSYNEQFF.

V and J are TRBV4-1 and TRBJ2-5. CDR3 length: 16 residues. The germline gives CDR1 MGHRA, CDR2 YSYEKL. CDR3 sequence: CASSKERGTDFETQYF.

This sequence joins TRBV20-1 and TRBJ2-3; the D call of TRBD2 rests on TCRdb alone, since no DNA is present to check it. The germline gives CDR1 DFQATT, CDR2 SNEGSKA (reference sequence). CDR3 length equals 16 residues. CDR3 loop: CSASPLADKLPDTQYF.

The V call is TRBV4-3, the J call TRBJ1-2; the D call from TCRdb, TRBD1, cannot be confirmed without DNA. The CDR3 covers 15 residues. Germline values: CDR1 LGHNA, CDR2 YSLEER. CDR3 region: CASSQDGFGSGGYTF.

The chain carries TRBV11-2 and TRBJ2-1; TCRdb designates TRBD2, a call that cannot be tested without DNA. The V gene's germline CDR1 is SGHAT and CDR2 FQNNGV. The CDR3 runs to 18 residues. This CDR3 is CASSLVLAGAIRYNEQFF.